The sequence of this T cell receptor (beta chain) was determined in a study of T cells after yellow fever vaccination. Conversion of TCR transcripts into cDNA relied on 5'RACE template switching, which added a universal primer site and UMIs. TCRdb passed the 5' RACE reads through MiXCR, listing each CDR3 protein once. The top ten clones hold about 20% of a sample with about 340,000 distinct CDR3 sequences, 7.5% to 9% of them seen once. Study findings and constraints: A faster peak, day 5 versus 15, was reached by the weaker secondary response. Highly abundant clonotypes carried over from the bulk population could end up in FACS-sorted repertoires as contaminants. Only a small proportion of the clonotypes turned up in both the CD4 and the CD8 compartments, likely arising from convergent recombination.

Comment on this clonotype: Its antigen is currently unknown.

This clonotype originated in a man aged 18 to 29 who received the YFV17D yellow fever vaccine. The material was PBMCs, obtained on the day of the first yellow fever vaccination.

The CDR3, as DNA: TGTGCCTGGAGCCCAAAAGGGGGCGGAGATCAGCCCCAGCATTTT. This gives the protein CAWSPKGGGDQPQHF. The chain carries TRBV30 and TRBJ1-5; 7 bases are a match to TRBD1. CDR3 length equals 15 residues. The J segment lost 5 bases and the V segment lost 3 bases, leaving 10 bases of the junction unmatched. Germline CDR1 reads GTSNPN; CDR2 reads SVGIG (reference sequence).